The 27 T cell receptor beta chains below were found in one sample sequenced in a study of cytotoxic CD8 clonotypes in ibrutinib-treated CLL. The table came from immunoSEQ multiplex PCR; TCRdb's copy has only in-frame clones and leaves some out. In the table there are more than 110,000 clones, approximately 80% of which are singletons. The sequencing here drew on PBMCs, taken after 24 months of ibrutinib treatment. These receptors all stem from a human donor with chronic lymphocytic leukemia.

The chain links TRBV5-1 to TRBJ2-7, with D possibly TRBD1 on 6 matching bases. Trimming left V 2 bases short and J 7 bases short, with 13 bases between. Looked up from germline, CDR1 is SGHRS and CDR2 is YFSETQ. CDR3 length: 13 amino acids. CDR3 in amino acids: CASSFSGTGEQYF. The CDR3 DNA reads TGCGCCAGCAGCTTCAGCGGAACAGGGGAGCAGTACTTC.

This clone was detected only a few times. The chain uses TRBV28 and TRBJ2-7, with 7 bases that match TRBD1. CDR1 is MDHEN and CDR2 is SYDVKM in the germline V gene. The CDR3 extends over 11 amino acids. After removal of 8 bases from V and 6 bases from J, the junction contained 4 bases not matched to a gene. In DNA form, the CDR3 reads TGTGCCAGCTCGACAGGGCTCGAGCAGTACTTC. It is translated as CASSTGLEQYF. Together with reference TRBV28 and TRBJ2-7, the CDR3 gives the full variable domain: DVKVTQSSRYLVKRTGEKVFLECVQDMDHENMFWYRQDPGLGLRLIYFSYDVKMKEKGDIPEGYSVSREKKERFSLILESASTNQTSMYLCASSTGLEQYFGPGTRLTVT.

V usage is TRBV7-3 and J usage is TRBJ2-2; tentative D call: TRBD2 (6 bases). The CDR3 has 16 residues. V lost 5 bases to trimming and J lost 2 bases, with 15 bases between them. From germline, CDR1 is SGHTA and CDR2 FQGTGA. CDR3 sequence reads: CASSPPGLSNTGELFF. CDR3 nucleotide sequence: TGTGCCAGCAGCCCCCCGGGACTTTCCAACACCGGGGAGCTGTTTTTT.

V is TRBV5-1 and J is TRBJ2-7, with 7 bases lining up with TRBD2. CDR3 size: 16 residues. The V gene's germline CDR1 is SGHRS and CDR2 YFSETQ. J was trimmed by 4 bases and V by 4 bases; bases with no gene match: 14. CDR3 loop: CASSPGPGGERYEQYF. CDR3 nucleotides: TGCGCCAGCAGCCCGGGCCCGGGAGGCGAGCGATACGAGCAGTACTTC.

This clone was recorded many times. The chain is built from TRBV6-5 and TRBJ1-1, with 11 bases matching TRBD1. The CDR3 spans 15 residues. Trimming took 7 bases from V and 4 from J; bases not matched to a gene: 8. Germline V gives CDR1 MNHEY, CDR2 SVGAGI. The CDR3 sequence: CASTRVGTGGTEAFF. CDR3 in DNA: TGTGCCAGCACCCGAGTGGGGACAGGGGGCACTGAAGCTTTCTTT.

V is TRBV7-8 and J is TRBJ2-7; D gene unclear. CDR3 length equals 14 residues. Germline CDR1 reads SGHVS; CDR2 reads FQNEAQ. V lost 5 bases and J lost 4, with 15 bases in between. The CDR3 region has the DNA TGTGCCAGCAGCCCTCGAGAAGTGGCGTACGAGCAGTACTTC. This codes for CASSPREVAYEQYF.

This chain's CDR3 is CASGGRGHGYTF. DNA of the CDR3: TGTGCCAGCGGGGGCAGGGGACATGGCTACACCTTC. The chain carries TRBV28 and TRBJ1-2; the D gene is possibly TRBD1 (6 bases). The germline V gene encodes CDR1 MDHEN and CDR2 SYDVKM. The CDR3 loop spans 12 amino acids. V shed 8 bases and J shed 6 bases, with 13 bases lying between them.

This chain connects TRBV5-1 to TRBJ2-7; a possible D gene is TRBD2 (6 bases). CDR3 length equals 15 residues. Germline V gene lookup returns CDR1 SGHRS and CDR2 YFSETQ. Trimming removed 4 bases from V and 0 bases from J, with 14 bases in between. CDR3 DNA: TGCGCCAGCAGCGGCCCCGGGACTTCCTCCTACGAGCAGTACTTC. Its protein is CASSGPGTSSYEQYF.

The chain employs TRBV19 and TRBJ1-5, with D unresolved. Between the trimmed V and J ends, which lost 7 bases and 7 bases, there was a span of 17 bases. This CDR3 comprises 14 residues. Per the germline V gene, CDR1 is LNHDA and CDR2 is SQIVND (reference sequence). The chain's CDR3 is CASKVWASGQPQHF. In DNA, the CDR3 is TGTGCCAGTAAGGTGTGGGCGTCGGGGCAGCCCCAGCATTTT.

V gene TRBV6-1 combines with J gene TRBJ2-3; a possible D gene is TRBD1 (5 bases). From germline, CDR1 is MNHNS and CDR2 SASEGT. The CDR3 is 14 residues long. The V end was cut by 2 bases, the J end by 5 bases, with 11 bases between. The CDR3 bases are TGTGCCAGCAGTGAAAGGGGAATTTTAGATACGCAGTATTTT. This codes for CASSERGILDTQYF.

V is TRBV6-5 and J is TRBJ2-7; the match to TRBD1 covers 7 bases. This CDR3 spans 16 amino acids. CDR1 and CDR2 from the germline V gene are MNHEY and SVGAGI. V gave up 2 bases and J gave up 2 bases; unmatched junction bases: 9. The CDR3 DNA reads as TGTGCCAGCAGTTACGGCCCCGACAGGGCGGCCTACGAGCAGTACTTC. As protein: CASSYGPDRAAYEQYF.

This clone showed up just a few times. CDR3 coding DNA: TGTGCCAGCAGTGGACAGGGTAACTATGGCTACACCTTC. It encodes CASSGQGNYGYTF. V gene TRBV2 combines with J gene TRBJ1-2; TRBD1 agrees at 7 bases. The CDR3 is 13 amino acids. Trimming at V came to 4 bases and at J to 1 base, leaving 0 bases not matched to a gene. Germline CDR1 reads SNHLY; CDR2 reads FYNNEI. The full variable domain, with the rest looked up from reference TRBV2 and TRBJ1-2, is EPEVTQTPSHQVTQMGQEVILRCVPISNHLYFYWYRQILGQKVEFLVSFYNNEISEKSEIFDDQFSVERPDGSNFTLKIRSTKLEDSAMYFCASSGQGNYGYTFGSGTRLTVV.

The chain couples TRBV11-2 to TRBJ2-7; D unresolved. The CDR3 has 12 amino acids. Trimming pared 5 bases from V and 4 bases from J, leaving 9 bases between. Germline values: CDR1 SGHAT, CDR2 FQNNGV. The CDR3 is CASSKGFYEQYF. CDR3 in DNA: TGTGCCAGCAGCAAGGGCTTTTACGAGCAGTACTTC.

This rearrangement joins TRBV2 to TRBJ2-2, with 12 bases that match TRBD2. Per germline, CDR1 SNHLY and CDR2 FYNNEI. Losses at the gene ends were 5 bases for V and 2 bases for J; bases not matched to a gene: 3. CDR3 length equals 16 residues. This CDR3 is CASSTLAGGNTGELFF. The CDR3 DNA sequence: TGTGCCAGCAGTACACTAGCGGGGGGAAACACCGGGGAGCTGTTTTTT.

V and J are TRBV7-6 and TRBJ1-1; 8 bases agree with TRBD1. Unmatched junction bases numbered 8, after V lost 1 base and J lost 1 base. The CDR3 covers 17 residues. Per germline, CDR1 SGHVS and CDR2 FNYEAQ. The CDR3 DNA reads TGTGCCAGCAGCTTAGGCGGGCAGGGGGCTAGGAACACTGAAGCTTTCTTT. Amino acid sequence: CASSLGGQGARNTEAFF.

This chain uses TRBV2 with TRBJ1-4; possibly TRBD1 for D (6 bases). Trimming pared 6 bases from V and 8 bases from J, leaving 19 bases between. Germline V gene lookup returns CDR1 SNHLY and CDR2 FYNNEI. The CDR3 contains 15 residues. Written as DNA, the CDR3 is TGTGCCAGCAGCCCTCAAACAGGGCCTACCGAAAAACTGTTTTTT. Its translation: CASSPQTGPTEKLFF.

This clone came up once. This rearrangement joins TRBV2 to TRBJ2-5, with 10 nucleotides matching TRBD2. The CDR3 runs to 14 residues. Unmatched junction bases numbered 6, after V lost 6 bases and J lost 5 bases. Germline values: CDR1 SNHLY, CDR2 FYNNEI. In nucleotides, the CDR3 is TGTGCCAGCAGCCTAGCGGGGGCCGAGGAGACCCAGTACTTC. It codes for CASSLAGAEETQYF.

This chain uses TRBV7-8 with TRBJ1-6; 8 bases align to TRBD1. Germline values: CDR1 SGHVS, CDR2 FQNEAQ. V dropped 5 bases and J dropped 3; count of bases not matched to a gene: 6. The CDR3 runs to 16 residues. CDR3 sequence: CASSPAGTGYNSPLHF. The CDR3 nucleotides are TGTGCCAGCAGCCCCGCCGGGACAGGCTATAATTCACCCCTCCACTTT.

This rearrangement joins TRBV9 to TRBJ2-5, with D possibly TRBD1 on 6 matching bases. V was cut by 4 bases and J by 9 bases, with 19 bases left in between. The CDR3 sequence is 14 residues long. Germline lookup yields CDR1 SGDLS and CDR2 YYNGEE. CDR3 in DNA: TGTGCCAGCAGCCCCCAGGGACACCAGGGTCCCCAGTACTTC. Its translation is CASSPQGHQGPQYF.

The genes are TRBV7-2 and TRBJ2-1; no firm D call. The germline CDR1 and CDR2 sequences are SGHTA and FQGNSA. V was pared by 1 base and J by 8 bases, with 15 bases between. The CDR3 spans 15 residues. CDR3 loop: CASSLVSSASDEQFF. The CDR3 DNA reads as TGTGCCAGCAGCTTAGTGAGTTCAGCGTCGGATGAGCAGTTCTTC.

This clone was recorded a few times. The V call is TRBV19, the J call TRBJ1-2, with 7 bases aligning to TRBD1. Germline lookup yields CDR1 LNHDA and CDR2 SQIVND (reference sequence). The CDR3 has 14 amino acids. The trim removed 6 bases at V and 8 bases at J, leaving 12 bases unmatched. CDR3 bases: TGTGCCAGTAGAACGACAGGGCCGTGGATGGGCTACACCTTC. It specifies CASRTTGPWMGYTF. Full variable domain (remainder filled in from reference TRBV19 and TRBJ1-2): DGGITQSPKYLFRKEGQNVTLSCEQNLNHDAMYWYRQDPGQGLRLIYYSQIVNDFQKGDIAEGYSVSREKKESFPLTVTSAQKNPTAFYLCASRTTGPWMGYTFGSGTRLTVV.

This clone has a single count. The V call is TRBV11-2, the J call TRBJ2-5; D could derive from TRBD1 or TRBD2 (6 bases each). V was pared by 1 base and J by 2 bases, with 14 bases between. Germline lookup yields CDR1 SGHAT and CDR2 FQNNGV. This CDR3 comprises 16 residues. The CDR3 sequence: CASSLAGAGPQETQYF. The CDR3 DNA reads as TGTGCCAGCAGCTTAGCGGGGGCAGGCCCTCAAGAGACCCAGTACTTC.

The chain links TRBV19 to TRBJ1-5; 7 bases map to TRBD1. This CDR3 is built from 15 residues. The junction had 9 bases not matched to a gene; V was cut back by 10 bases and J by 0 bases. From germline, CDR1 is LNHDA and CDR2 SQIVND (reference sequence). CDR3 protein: CATKGQANSNQPQHF. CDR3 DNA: TGTGCCACCAAAGGACAGGCAAATAGCAATCAGCCCCAGCATTTT.

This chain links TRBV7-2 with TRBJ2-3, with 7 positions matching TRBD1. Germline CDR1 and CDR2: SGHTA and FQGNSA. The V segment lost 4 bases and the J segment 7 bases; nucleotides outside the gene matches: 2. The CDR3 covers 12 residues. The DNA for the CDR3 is TGTGCCAGCAGCTCACAGGGGAATACGCAGTATTTT. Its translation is CASSSQGNTQYF.

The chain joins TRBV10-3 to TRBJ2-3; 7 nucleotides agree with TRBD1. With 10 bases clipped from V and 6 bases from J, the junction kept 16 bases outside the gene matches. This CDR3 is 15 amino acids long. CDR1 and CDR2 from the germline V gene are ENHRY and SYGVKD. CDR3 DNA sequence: TGTGCCACCCGGGACAGTTCAGTGGAATCGGATACGCAGTATTTT. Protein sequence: CATRDSSVESDTQYF.

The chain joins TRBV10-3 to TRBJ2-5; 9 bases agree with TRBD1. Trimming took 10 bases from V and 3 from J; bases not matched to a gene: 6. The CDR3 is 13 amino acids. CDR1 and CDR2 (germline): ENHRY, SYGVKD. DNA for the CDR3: TGTGCCACCGTCCGGGACAGGGAAGAGACCCAGTACTTC. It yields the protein CATVRDREETQYF.

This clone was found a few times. The CDR3 coding sequence is TGTGCCAGCAGCGTAGGGCAGGCAGCGAACACCGGGGAGCTGTTTTTT. The encoded protein is CASSVGQAANTGELFF. This chain links TRBV9 with TRBJ2-2; D remains unclear. CDR1 and CDR2 from the germline V gene are SGDLS and YYNGEE. The CDR3 is 16 residues long. V gave up 0 bases and J gave up 0 bases, with 9 bases separating them.